This T cell receptor beta chain was identified in a study of blood T cell repertoires in COVID-19 (dated by TCRdb to about 2020). In terms of the full investigation: Collaborator samples came from the United States, Italy and Spain and covered acute and convalescent phases of COVID-19. The material from the prospective study consisted of cDNA or gDNA derived from T cells, B-cell-depleted T cells, or PBMCs. Deeply sampled blood TCRbeta repertoires from subjects exposed to, actively infected with, or recovered from COVID-19 were included in the dataset. The repertoires were released in a freely available public database meant as a resource for research on the immune response to SARS-CoV-2. Samples were obtained from the ongoing ImmuneRACE study (first 160 participants) and from 1,254 subjects provided by 6 global collaborators. The sample metadata nearly always contained a de-identified subject ID, COVID-19 status, age in years and sex. Where available, HLA class I and class II types were taken from metadata supplied by the sample provider and were not determined by assay-based typing.

With regard to this clone: The specificity of this receptor is unknown. Base qualities are not provided; no much larger clone lies one nucleotide away.

Findings and caveats that apply to the study as a whole: How much clinical and demographic metadata was included differed by source and by participant, and the metadata was provided uncurated.

TCRbeta CDR3 regions were amplified from genomic DNA by means of the immunoSEQ Assay, a bias-controlled multiplex PCR. Under the source paper's analysis protocol: Within the assay, amplification of reference gene primers was used to estimate how many nucleated cells each sample contained. To quantify the absolute abundance of each unique TCRbeta CDR3 rearrangement, sequence reads were collapsed and filtered. Productive Simpson clonality was computed per sample as the square root of Simpson's diversity index over productive rearrangements. TCRdb took this table from immuneACCESS and kept in-frame rearrangements with V and J called. Such tables lack part of the clones; where checked against another copy, unresolved V genes explain under half of the gap, and the rest is unexplained. Clone size and V and J calls were adopted from that table, with D and trimming inferred from the DNA. Within this sample are tens of thousands of clones, with 80% of them counted one time only. The ten largest clonotypes hold around 4.7% of the sample.

Whole blood was collected in K2EDTA tubes by collaborating institutions according to the institutions' own protocols. For TCRbeta analysis, collaborators shipped samples in one of three forms: frozen whole blood, isolated PBMCs, or DNA extracted from either of those sample types. The TCR sequence derives from a woman aged 70-85 years with acute or convalescent COVID-19. Sequenced: peripheral blood.

The nucleotide sequence reads as follows: TGTGCCAGCAGATCCGGACTTAACACCGGGGAGCTGTTTTTT. Its protein reads: CASRSGLNTGELFF. Recombination linked TRBV6-5 to TRBJ2-2, with TRBD2 as a weak D call on 5 bases. The CDR3 goes from the cysteine to the phenylalanine over 14 residues. The kept DNA is CDR3 alone, 42 bases in frame from the first base. Between the V and J ends, shortened by 6 bases and 2 bases respectively, the junction contains 10 bases. As encoded in the germline V gene, CDR1 is MNHEY while CDR2 is SVGAGI.